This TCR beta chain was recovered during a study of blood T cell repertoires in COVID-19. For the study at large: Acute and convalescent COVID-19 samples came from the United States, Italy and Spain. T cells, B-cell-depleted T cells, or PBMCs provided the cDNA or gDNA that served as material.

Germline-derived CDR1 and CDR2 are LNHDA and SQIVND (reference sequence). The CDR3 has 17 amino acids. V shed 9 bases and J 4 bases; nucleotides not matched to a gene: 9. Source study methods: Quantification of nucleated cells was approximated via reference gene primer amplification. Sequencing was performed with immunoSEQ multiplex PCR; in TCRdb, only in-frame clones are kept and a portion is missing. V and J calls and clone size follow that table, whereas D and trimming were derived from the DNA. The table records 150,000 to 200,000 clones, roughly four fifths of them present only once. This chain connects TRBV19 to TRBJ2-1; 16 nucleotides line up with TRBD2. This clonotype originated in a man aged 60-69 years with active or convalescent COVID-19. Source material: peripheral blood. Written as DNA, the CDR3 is TGTGCCAGCAAGCCGGGACTAGCGGGAGGGCGTTACAATGAGCAGTTCTTC. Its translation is CASKPGLAGGRYNEQFF.